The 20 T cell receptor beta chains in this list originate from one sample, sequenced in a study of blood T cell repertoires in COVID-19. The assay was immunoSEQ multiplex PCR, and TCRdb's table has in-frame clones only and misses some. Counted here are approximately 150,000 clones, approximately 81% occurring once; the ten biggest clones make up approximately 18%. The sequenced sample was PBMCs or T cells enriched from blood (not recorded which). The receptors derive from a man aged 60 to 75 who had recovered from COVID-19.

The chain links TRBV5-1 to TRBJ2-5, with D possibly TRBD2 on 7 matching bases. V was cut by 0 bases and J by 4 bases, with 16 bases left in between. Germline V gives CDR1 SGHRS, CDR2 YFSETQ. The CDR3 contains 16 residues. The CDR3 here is CASSLVLGGRGETQYF. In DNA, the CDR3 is TGCGCCAGCAGCTTGGTTTTGGGGGGGCGTGGAGAGACCCAGTACTTC.

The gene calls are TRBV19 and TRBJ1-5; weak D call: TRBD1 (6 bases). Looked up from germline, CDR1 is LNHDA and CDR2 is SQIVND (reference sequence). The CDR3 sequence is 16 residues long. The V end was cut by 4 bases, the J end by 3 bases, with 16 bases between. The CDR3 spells CASSTLQGTINQPQHF. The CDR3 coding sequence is TGTGCCAGTAGTACCCTCCAGGGGACGATCAATCAGCCCCAGCATTTT.

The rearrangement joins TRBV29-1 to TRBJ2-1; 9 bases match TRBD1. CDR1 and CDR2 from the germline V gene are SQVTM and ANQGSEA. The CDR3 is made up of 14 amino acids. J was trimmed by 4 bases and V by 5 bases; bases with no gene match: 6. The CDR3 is CSVPGQGMYNEQFF. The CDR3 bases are TGCAGCGTTCCGGGACAGGGTATGTACAATGAGCAGTTCTTC.

The CDR3, as DNA: TGTGCCACCAGCAGAGATCGATCGGGGCCCCTCCACTTT. This sequence encodes CATSRDRSGPLHF. This sequence joins TRBV15 and TRBJ1-6; D is ambiguous. The V gene lost 0 bases and the J gene lost 13 bases, with 10 bases spanning the gap. This CDR3 contains 13 residues. Germline CDR1 LNHNV, CDR2 YYDKDF (reference sequence).

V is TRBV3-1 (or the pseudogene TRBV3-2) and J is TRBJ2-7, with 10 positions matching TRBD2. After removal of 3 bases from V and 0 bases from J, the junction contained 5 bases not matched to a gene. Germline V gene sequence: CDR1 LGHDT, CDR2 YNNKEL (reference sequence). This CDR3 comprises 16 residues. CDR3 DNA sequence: TGTGCCAGCAGCCACCCCCGGACTAGCGGCTCCTACGAGCAGTACTTC. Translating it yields CASSHPRTSGSYEQYF.

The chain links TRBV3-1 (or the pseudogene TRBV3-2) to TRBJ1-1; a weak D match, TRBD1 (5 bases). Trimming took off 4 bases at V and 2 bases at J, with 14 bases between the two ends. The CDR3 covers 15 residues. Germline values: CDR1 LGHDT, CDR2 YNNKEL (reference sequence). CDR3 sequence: CASSRGRVFNTEAFF. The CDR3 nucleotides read TGTGCCAGCAGCCGGGGCAGGGTTTTCAACACTGAAGCTTTCTTT.

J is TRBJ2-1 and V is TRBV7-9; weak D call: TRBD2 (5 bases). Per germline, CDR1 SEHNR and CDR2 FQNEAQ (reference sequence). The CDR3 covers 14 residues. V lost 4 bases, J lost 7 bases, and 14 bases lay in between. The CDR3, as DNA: TGTGCCAGCAGCTCAATACCTGAGCGGAATGAGCAGTTCTTC. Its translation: CASSSIPERNEQFF.

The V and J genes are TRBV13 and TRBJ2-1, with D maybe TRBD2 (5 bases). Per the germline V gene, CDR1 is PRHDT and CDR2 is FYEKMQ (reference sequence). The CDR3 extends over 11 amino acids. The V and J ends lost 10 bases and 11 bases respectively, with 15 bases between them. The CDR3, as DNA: TGTGCCACCACTAGGGAATGGAAGCAGTTCTTC. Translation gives CATTREWKQFF.

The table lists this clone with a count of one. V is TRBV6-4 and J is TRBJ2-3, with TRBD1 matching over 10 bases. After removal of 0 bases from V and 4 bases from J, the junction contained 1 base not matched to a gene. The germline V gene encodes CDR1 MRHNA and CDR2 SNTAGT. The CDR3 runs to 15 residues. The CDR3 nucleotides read TGTGCCAGCAGTGACTCGACAGGGGGCCCAGATACGCAGTATTTT. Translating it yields CASSDSTGGPDTQYF.

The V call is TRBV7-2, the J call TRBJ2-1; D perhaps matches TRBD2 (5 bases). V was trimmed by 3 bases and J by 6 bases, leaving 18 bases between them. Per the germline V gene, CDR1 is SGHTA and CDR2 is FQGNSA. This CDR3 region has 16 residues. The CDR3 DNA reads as TGTGCCAGCAGCTTCAGCGCCGGGGTGGGATTCAATGAGCAGTTCTTC. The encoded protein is CASSFSAGVGFNEQFF.

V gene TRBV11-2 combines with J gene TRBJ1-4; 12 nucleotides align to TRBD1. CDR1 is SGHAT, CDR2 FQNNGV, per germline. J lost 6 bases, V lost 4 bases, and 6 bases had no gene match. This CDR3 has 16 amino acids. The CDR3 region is CASSSYGTGGDEKLFF. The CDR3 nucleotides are TGTGCCAGCAGCTCCTACGGGACAGGGGGCGATGAAAAACTGTTTTTT.

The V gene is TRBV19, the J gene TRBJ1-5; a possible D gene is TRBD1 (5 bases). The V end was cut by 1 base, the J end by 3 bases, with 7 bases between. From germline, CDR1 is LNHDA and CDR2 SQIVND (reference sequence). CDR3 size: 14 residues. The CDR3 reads CASSIGQNNQPQHF. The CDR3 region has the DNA TGTGCCAGTAGTATAGGACAGAACAATCAGCCCCAGCATTTT.

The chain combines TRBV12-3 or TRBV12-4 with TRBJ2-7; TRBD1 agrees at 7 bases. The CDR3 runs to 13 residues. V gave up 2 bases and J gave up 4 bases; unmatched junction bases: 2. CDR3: CASSLQQGYEQYF. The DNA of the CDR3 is TGTGCCAGCAGTTTACAACAGGGGTACGAGCAGTACTTC.

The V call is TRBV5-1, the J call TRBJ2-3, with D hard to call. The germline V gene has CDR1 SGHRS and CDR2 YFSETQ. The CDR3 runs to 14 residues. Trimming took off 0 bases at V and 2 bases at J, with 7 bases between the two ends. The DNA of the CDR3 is TGCGCCAGCAGCTTGGGGTACACCACAGATACGCAGTATTTT. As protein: CASSLGYTTDTQYF.

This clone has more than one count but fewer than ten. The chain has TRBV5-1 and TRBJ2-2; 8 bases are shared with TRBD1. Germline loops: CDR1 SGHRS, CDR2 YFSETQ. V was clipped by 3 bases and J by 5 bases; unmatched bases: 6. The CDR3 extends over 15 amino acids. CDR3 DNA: TGCGCCAGCAGCTCCGGGACAGGAAGGACCGGGGAGCTGTTTTTT. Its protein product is CASSSGTGRTGELFF.

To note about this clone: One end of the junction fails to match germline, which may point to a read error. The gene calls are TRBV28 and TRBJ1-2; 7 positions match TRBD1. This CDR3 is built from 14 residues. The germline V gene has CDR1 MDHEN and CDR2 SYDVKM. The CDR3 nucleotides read TGTGCCAGCAGTTCCACCCAGGTACAGGGGCGAGGGGCCTTC. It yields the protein CASSSTQVQGRGAF.

CDR3: CASARVTQGAVNTEAFF. The CDR3 DNA follows: TGTGCCAGCGCGAGGGTAACACAGGGAGCCGTGAACACTGAAGCTTTCTTT. V is TRBV7-2 and J is TRBJ1-1, with D possibly being TRBD1 (6 bases). This CDR3 is 17 amino acids long. Germline V gives CDR1 SGHTA, CDR2 FQGNSA. V lost 8 bases and J 0 bases, leaving 22 bases between the germline ends.

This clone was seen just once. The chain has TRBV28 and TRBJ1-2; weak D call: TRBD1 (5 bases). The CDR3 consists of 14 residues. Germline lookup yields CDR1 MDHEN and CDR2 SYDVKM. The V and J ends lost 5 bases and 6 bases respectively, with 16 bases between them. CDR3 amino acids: CASSPGWLGHGYTF. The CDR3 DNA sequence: TGTGCCAGCAGTCCCGGGTGGTTGGGGCATGGCTACACCTTC.

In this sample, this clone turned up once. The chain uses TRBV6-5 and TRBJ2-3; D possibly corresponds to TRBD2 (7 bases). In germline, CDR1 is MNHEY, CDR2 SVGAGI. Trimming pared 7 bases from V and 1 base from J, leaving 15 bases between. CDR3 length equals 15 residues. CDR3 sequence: CASKRGGVGTDTQYF. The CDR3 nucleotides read TGTGCCAGCAAAAGGGGGGGCGTGGGCACAGATACGCAGTATTTT.

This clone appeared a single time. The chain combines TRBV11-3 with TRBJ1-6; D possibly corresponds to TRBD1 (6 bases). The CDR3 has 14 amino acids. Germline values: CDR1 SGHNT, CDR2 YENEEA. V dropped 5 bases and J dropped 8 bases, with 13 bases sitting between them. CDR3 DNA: TGTGCCAGCAGCATGGGACACGCCGATTCACCCCTCCACTTT. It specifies CASSMGHADSPLHF.